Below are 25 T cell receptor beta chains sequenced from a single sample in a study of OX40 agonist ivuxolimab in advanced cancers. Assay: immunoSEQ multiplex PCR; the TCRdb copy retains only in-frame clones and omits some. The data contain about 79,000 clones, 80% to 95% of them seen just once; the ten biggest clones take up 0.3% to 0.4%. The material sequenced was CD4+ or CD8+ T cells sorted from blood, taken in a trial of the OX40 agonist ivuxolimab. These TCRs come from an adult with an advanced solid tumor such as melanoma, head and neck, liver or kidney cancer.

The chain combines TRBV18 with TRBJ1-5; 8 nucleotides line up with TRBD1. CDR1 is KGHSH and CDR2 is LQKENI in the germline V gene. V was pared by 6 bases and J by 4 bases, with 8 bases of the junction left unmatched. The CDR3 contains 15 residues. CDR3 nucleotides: TGTGCCAGCTCCCTTGGGACAGGAACTAATCAGCCCCAGCATTTT. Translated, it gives CASSLGTGTNQPQHF. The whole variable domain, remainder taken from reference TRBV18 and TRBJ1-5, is NAGVMQNPRHLVRRRGQEARLRCSPMKGHSHVYWYRQLPEEGLKFMVYLQKENIIDESGMPKERFSAEFPKEGPSILRIQQVVRGDSAAYFCASSLGTGTNQPQHFGDGTRLSIL.

CDR3 DNA: TGTGCCAGCAGTCCCCCCCCGGGATCGGAGGCCATAGATACGCAGTATTTT. Its protein is CASSPPPGSEAIDTQYF. The V gene is TRBV28, the J gene TRBJ2-3, with a tentative D call TRBD2 (5 bases). V lost 5 bases to trimming and J lost 5 bases, with 23 bases between them. CDR1 MDHEN and CDR2 SYDVKM come from the germline V gene. CDR3 length equals 17 residues.

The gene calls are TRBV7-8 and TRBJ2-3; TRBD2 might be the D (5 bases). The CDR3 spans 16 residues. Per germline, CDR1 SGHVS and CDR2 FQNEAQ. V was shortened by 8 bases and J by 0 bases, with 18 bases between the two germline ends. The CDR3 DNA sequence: TGTGCCAGCCTCGGTTGGAGGCATAGAAGCACAGATACGCAGTATTTT. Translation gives CASLGWRHRSTDTQYF.

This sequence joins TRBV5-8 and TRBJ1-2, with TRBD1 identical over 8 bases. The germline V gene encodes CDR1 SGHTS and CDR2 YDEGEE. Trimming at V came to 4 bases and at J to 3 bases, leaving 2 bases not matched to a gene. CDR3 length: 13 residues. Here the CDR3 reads CASSPDRDYGYTF. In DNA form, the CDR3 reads TGTGCCAGCAGCCCGGACAGGGACTATGGCTACACCTTC.

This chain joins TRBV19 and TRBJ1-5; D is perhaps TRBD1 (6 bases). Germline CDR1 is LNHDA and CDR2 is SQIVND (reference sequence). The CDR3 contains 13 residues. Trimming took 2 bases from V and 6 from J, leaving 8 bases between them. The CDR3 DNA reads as TGTGCCAGTAGTATACAGGGGTCTCAGCCCCAGCATTTT. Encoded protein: CASSIQGSQPQHF.

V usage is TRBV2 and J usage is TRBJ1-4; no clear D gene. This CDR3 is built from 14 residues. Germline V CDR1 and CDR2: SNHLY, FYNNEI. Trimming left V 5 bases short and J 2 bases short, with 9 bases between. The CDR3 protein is CASSITGTNEKLFF. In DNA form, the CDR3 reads TGTGCCAGCAGTATCACGGGGACTAATGAAAAACTGTTTTTT.

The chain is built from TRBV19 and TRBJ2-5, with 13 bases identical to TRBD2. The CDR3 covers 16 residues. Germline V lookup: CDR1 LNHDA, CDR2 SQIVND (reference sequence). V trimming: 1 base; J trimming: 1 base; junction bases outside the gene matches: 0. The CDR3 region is CASSIGLAGGQETQYF. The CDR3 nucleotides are TGTGCCAGTAGTATAGGACTAGCGGGGGGCCAAGAGACCCAGTACTTC. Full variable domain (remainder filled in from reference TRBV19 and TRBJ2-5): DGGITQSPKYLFRKEGQNVTLSCEQNLNHDAMYWYRQDPGQGLRLIYYSQIVNDFQKGDIAEGYSVSREKKESFPLTVTSAQKNPTAFYLCASSIGLAGGQETQYFGPGTRLLVL.

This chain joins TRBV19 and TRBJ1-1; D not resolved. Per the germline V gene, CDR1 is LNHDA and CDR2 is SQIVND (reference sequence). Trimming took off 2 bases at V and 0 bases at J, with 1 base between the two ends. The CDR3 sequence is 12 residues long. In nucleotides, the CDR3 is TGTGCCAGTAGTATATTGAACACTGAAGCTTTCTTT. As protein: CASSILNTEAFF. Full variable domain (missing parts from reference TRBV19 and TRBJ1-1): DGGITQSPKYLFRKEGQNVTLSCEQNLNHDAMYWYRQDPGQGLRLIYYSQIVNDFQKGDIAEGYSVSREKKESFPLTVTSAQKNPTAFYLCASSILNTEAFFGQGTRLTVV.

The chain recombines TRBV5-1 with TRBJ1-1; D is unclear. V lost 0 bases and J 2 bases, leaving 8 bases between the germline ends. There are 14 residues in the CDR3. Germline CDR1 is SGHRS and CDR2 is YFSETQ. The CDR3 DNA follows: TGCGCCAGCAGCTTGGAACCTATAAACACTGAAGCTTTCTTT. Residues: CASSLEPINTEAFF.

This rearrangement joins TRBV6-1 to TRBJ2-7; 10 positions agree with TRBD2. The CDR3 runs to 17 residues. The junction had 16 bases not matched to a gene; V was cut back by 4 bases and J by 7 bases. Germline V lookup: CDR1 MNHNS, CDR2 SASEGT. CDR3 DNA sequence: TGTGCCAGCAGTGGAAGTTGGCAGCGGGGGGGCCCCCGGGAGCAGTACTTC. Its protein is CASSGSWQRGGPREQYF.

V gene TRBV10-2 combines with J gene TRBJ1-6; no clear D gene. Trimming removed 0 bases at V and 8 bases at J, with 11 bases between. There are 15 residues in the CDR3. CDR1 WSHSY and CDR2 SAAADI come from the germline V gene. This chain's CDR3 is CASSESGNTYSPLHF. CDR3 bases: TGCGCCAGCAGTGAGTCGGGAAATACATATTCACCCCTCCACTTT.

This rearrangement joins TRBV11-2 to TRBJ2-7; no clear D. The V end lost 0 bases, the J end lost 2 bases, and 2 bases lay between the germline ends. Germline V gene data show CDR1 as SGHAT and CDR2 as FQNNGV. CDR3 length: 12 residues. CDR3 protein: CASSLDAYEQYF. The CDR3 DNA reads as TGTGCCAGCAGCTTAGACGCCTACGAGCAGTACTTC. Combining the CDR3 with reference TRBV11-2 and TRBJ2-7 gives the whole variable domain EAGVAQSPRYKIIEKRQSVAFWCNPISGHATLYWYQQILGQGPKLLIQFQNNGVVDDSQLPKDRFSAERLKGVDSTLKIQPAKLEDSAVYLCASSLDAYEQYFGPGTRLTVT.

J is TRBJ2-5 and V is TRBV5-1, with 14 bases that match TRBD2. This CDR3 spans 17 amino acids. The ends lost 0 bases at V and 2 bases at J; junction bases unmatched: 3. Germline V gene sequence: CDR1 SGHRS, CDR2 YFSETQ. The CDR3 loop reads CASSLAGTSGGQETQYF. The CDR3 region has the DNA TGCGCCAGCAGCTTGGCGGGGACTAGCGGGGGACAAGAGACCCAGTACTTC. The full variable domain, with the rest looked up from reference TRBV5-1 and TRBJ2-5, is KAGVTQTPRYLIKTRGQQVTLSCSPISGHRSVSWYQQTPGQGLQFLFEYFSETQRNKGNFPGRFSGRQFSNSRSEMNVSTLELGDSALYLCASSLAGTSGGQETQYFGPGTRLLVL.

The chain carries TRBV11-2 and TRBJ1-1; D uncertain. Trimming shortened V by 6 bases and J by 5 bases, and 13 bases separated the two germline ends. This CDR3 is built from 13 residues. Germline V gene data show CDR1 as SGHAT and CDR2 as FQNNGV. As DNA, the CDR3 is TGTGCCAGCAGGCGGATAGGCGTAACTGAAGCTTTCTTT. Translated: CASRRIGVTEAFF.

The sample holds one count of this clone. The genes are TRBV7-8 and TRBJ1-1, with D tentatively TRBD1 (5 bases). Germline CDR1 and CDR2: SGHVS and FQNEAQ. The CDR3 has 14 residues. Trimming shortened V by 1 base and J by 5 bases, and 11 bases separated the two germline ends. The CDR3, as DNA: TGTGCCAGCAGCTTAGGAAGGGGAGGGACTGAAGCTTTCTTT. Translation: CASSLGRGGTEAFF.

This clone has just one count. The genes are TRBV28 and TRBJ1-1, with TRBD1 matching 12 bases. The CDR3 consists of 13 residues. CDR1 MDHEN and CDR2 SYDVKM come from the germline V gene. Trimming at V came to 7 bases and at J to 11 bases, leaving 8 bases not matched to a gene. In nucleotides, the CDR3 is TGTGCCAGCACAAGGGACAGGGGGCCAAGGGCTTTCTTT. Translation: CASTRDRGPRAFF.

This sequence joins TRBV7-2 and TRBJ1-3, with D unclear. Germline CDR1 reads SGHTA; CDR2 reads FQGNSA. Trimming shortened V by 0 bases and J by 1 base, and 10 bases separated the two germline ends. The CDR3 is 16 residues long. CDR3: CASSLAWGGSGNTIYF. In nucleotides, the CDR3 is TGTGCCAGCAGCTTAGCTTGGGGAGGATCTGGAAACACCATATATTTT.

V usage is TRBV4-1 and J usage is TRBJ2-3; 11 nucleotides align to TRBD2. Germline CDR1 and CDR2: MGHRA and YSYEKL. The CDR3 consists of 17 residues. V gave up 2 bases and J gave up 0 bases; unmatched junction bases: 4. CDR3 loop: CASSQRLAGSSTDTQYF. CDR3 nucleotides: TGCGCCAGCAGCCAACGACTAGCGGGGTCTAGCACAGATACGCAGTATTTT.

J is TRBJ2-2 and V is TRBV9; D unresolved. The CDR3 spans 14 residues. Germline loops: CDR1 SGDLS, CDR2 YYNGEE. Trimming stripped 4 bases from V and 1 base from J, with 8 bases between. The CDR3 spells CASSTAVNTGELFF. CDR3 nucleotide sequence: TGTGCCAGCAGCACGGCGGTGAACACCGGGGAGCTGTTTTTT.

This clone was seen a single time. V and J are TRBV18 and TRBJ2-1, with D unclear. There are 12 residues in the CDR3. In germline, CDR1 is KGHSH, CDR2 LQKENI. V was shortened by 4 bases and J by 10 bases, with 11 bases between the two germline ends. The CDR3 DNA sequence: TGTGCCAGCTCACACGGCGAAGGAGAGCAGTTCTTC. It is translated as CASSHGEGEQFF.

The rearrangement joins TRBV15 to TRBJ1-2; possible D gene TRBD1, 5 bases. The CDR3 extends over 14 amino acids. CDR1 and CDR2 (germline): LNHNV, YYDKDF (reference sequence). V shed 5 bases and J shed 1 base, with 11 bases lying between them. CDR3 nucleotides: TGTGCCACCAGCGGGGGACGTCTTAACTATGGCTACACCTTC. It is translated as CATSGGRLNYGYTF.

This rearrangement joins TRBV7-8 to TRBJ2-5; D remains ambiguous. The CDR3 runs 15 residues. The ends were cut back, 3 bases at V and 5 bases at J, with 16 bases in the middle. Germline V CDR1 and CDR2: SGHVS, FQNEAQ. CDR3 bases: TGTGCCAGCAGCTTGGGTCGGTGGGAAACGGAGACCCAGTACTTC. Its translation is CASSLGRWETETQYF. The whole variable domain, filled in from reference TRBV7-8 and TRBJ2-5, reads GAGVSQSPRYKVAKRGQDVALRCDPISGHVSLFWYQQALGQGPEFLTYFQNEAQLDKSGLPSDRFFAERPEGSVSTLKIQRTQQEDSAVYLCASSLGRWETETQYFGPGTRLLVL.

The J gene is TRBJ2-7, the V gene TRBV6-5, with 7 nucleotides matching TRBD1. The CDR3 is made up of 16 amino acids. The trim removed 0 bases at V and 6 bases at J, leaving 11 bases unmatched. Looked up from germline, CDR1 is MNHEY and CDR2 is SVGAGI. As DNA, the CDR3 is TGTGCCAGCAGTTACTCAACCCCACGGACAGGTTCCGAGCAGTACGTC. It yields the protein CASSYSTPRTGSEQYV.

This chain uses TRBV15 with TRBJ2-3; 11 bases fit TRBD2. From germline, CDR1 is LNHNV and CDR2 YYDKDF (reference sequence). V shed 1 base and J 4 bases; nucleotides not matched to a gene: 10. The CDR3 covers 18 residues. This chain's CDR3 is CATSRGLAGQAGPDTQYF. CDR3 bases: TGTGCCACCAGCAGAGGACTAGCGGGACAAGCCGGGCCAGATACGCAGTATTTT.

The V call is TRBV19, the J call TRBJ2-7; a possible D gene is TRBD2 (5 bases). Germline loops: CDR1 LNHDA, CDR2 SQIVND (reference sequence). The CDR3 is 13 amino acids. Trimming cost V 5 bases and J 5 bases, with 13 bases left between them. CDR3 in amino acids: CASSRGFGNEQYF. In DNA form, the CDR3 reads TGTGCCAGTAGTCGCGGGTTTGGAAACGAGCAGTACTTC.